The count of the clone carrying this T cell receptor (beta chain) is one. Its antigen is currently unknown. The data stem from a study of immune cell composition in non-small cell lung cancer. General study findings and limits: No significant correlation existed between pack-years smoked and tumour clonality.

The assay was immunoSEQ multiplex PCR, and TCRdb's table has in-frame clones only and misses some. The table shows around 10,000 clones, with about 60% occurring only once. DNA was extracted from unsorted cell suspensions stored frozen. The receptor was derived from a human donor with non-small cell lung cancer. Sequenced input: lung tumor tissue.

The CDR3, as DNA: TGTGCCAGCAGCCGCGCGGGGGGTACCGGGGAGCTGTTTTTT. Encoded protein: CASSRAGGTGELFF. V and J are TRBV7-8 and TRBJ2-2; 8 positions agree with TRBD2. CDR1 and CDR2 (germline): SGHVS, FQNEAQ. The CDR3 runs 14 residues. Losses at the gene ends were 5 bases for V and 5 bases for J; bases not matched to a gene: 4.